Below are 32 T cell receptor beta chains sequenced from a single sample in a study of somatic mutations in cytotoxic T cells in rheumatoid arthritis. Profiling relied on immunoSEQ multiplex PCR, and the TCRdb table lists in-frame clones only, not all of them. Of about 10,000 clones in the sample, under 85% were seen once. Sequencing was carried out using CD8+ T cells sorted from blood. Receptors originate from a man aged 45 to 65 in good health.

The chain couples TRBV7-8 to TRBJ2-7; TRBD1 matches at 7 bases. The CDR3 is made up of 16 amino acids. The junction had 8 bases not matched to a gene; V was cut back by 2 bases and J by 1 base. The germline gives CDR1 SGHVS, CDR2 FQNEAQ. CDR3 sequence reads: CASSLRPDRFSYEQYF. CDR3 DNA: TGTGCCAGCAGCTTAAGGCCGGACAGGTTTTCCTACGAGCAGTACTTC.

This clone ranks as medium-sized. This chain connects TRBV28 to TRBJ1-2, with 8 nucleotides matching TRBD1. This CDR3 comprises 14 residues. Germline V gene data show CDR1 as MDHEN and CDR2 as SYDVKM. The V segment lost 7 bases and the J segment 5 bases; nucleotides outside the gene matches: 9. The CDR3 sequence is CASTGTGGYYGYTF. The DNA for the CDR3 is TGTGCCAGCACCGGGACAGGCGGCTATTATGGCTACACCTTC.

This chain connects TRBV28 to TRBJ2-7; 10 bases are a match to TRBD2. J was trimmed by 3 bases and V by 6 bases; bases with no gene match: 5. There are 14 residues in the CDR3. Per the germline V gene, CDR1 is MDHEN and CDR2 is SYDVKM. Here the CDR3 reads CASSLSGRVYEQYF. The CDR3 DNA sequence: TGTGCCAGCAGCCTGAGCGGGAGGGTCTACGAGCAGTACTTC.

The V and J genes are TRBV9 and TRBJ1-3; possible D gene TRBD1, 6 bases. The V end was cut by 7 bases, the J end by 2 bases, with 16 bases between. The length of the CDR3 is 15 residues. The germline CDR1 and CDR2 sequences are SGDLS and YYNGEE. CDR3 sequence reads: CASAPHRVPGNTIYF. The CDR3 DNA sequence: TGTGCCAGCGCCCCACACAGGGTCCCTGGAAACACCATATATTTT. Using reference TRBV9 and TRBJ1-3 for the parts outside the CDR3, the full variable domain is DSGVTQTPKHLITATGQRVTLRCSPRSGDLSVYWYQQSLDQGLQFLIQYYNGEERAKGNILERFSAQQFPDLHSELNLSSLELGDSALYFCASAPHRVPGNTIYFGEGSWLTVV.

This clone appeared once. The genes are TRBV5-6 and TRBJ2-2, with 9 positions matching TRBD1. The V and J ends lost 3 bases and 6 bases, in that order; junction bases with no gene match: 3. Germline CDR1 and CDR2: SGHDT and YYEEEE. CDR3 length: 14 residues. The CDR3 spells CASSSGTGSGELFF. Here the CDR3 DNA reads TGTGCCAGCAGCTCCGGGACAGGGTCCGGGGAGCTGTTTTTT.

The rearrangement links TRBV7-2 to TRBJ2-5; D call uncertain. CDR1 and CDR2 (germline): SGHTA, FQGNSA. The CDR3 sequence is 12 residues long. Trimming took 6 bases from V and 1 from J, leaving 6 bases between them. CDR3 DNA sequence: TGTGCCAGCAGAAGAGGCCAAGAGACCCAGTACTTC. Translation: CASRRGQETQYF.

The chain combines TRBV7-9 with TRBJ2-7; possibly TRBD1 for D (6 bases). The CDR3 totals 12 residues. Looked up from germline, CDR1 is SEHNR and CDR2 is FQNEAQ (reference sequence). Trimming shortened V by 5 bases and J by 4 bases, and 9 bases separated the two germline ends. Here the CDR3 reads CASSRGKYEQYF. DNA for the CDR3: TGTGCCAGCAGCAGGGGGAAGTACGAGCAGTACTTC.

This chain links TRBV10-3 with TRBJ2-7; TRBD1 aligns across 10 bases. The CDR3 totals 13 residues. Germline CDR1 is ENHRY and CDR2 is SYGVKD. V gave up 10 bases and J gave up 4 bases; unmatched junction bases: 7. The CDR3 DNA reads TGTGCCACGTTAGCGGACAGGGGGTACGAGCAGTACTTC. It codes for CATLADRGYEQYF.

CDR3 DNA: TGCGCCAGCAGCCAATCCTCCCTGGGGATAGCGCACAACAATGAGCAGTTCTTC. This gives the protein CASSQSSLGIAHNNEQFF. The V gene is TRBV4-1, the J gene TRBJ2-1; tentatively, D is TRBD2 (5 bases). Trimming cost V 2 bases and J 5 bases, with 22 bases left between them. The V gene's germline CDR1 is MGHRA and CDR2 YSYEKL. This CDR3 has 18 residues.

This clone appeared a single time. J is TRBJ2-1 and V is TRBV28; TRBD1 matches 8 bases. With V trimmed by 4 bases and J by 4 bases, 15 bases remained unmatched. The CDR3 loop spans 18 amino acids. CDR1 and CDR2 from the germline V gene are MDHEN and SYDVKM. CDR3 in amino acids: CASSSTIIRDRKYNEQFF. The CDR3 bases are TGTGCCAGCAGTTCTACAATAATCCGGGACAGGAAATACAATGAGCAGTTCTTC.

As DNA, the CDR3 is TGCAGTGCTAAACAGGGCCCCGAGCAGTACTTC. Its protein is CSAKQGPEQYF. The rearrangement links TRBV20-1 to TRBJ2-5; D possibly corresponds to TRBD1 (6 bases). Gene TRBJ2-7 matches the end of the DNA better, so the J call may be wrong. CDR1 and CDR2 from the germline V gene are DFQATT and SNEGSKA (reference sequence). This CDR3 has 11 residues.

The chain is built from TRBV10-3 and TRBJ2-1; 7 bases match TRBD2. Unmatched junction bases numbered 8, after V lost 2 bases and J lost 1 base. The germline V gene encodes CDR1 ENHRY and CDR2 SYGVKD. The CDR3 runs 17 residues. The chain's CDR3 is CAISEVRLAHSYNEQFF. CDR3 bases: TGTGCCATCAGTGAGGTACGACTAGCCCATTCCTACAATGAGCAGTTCTTC.

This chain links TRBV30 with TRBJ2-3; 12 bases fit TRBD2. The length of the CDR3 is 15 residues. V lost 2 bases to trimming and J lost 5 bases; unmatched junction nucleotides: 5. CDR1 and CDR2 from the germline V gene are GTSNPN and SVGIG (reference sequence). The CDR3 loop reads CAWSLAGGPGDTQYF. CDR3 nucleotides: TGTGCCTGGAGTCTAGCGGGAGGGCCTGGAGATACGCAGTATTTT.

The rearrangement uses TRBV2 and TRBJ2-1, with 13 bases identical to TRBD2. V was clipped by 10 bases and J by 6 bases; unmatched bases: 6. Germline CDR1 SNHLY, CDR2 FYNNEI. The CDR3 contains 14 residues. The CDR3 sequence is CATSTSGGGNEQFF. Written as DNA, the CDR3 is TGTGCCACCTCCACTAGCGGGGGGGGCAATGAGCAGTTCTTC.

The CDR3 is CASSPRGAPLYEQYF. The CDR3, as DNA: TGTGCCAGTAGTCCGCGGGGGGCCCCTCTCTACGAGCAGTACTTC. The chain recombines TRBV19 with TRBJ2-7; TRBD2 matches 8 bases. V shed 5 bases, J shed 3 bases, and the junction held 9 bases outside the gene matches. Germline V gene lookup returns CDR1 LNHDA and CDR2 SQIVND (reference sequence). The CDR3 has 15 residues.

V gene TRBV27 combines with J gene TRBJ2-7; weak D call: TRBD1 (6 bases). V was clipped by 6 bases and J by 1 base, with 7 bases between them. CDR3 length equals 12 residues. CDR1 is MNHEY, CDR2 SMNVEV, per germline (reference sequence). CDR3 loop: CASRGGSYEQYF. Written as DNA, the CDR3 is TGTGCCAGCAGAGGGGGATCCTACGAGCAGTACTTC.

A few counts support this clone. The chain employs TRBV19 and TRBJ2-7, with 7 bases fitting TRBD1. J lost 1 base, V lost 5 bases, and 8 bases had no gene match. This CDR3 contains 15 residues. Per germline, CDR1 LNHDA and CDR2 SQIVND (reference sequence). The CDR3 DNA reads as TGTGCCAGTAGTCCCGGCAGGGGGTCATCCTACGAGCAGTACTTC. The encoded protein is CASSPGRGSSYEQYF.

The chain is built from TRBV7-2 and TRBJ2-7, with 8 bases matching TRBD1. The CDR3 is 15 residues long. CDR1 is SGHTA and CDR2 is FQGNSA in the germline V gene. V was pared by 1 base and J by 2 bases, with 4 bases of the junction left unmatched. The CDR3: CASSLDRTGPYEQYF. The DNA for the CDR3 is TGTGCCAGCAGCTTAGACCGGACAGGGCCCTACGAGCAGTACTTC.

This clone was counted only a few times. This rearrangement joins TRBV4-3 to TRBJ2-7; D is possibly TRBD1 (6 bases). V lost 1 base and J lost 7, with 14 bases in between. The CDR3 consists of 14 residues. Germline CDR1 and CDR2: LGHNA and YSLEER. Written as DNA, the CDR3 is TGCGCCAGCAGCCAAGGAACAGGGTCGGGGGAGCAGTACTTC. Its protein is CASSQGTGSGEQYF.

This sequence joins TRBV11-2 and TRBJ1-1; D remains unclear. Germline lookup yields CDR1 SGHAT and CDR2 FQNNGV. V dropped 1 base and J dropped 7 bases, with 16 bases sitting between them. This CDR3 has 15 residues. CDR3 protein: CASSLGSRRAVEAFF. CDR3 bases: TGTGCCAGCAGCTTAGGCTCGAGGCGGGCAGTTGAAGCTTTCTTT.

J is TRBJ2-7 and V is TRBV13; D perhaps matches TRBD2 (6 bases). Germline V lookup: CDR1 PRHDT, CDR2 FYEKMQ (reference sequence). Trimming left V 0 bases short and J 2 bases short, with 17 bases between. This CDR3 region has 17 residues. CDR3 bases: TGTGCCAGCAGCTTAGGACTAGCTAAAATGCCGCCCTACGAGCAGTACTTC. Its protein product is CASSLGLAKMPPYEQYF. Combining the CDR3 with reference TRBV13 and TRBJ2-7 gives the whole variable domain AAGVIQSPRHLIKEKRETATLKCYPIPRHDTVYWYQQGPGQDPQFLISFYEKMQSDKGSIPDRFSAQQFSDYHSELNMSSLELGDSALYFCASSLGLAKMPPYEQYFGPGTRLTVT.

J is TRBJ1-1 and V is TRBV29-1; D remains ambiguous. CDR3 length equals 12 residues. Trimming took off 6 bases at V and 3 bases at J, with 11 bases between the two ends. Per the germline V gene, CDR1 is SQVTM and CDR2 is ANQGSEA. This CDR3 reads CSVHREHTEAFF. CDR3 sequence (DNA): TGCAGCGTCCACCGAGAGCACACTGAAGCTTTCTTT.

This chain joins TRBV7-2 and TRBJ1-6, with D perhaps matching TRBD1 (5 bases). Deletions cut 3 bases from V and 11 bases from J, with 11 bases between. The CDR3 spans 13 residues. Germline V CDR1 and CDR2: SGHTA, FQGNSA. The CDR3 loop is CASSLTERTPLHF. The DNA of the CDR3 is TGTGCCAGCAGCTTGACAGAAAGGACACCCCTCCACTTT.

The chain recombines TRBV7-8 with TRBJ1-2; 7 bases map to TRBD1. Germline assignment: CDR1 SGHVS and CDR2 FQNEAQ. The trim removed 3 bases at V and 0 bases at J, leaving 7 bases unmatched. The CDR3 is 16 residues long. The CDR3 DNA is TGTGCCAGCAGCTTCTACCGGGACAGACCTAACTATGGCTACACCTTC. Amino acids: CASSFYRDRPNYGYTF.

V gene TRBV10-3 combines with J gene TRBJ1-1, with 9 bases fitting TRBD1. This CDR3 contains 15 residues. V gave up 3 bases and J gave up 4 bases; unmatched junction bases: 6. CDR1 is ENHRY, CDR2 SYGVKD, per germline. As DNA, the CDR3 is TGTGCCATCAGTGATTGGACAGGGGAGAGCACTGAAGCTTTCTTT. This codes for CAISDWTGESTEAFF.

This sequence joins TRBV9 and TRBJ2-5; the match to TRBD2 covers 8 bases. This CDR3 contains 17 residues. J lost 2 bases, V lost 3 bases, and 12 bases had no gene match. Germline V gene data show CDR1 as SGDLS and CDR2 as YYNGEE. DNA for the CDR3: TGTGCCAGCAGCGGAGGTCTCGGGGGGGGCTTGCAAGAGACCCAGTACTTC. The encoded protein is CASSGGLGGGLQETQYF.

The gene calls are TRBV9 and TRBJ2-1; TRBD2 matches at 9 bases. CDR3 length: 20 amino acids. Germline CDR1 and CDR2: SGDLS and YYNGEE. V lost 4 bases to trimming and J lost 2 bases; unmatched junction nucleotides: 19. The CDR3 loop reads CASSTPSLAGEYGPYNEQFF. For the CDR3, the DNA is TGTGCCAGCAGCACTCCCAGTTTAGCGGGAGAATATGGTCCCTACAATGAGCAGTTCTTC.

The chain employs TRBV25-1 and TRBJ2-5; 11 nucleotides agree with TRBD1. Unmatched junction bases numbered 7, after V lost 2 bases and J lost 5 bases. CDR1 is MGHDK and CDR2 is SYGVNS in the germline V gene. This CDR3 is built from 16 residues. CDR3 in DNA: TGTGCCAGCAGTGAACCCCGGACAGGGGGCGAGGAGACCCAGTACTTC. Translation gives CASSEPRTGGEETQYF. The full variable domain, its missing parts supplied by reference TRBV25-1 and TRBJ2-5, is EADIYQTPRYLVIGTGKKITLECSQTMGHDKMYWYQQDPGMELHLIHYSYGVNSTEKGDLSSESTVSRIRTEHFPLTLESARPSHTSQYLCASSEPRTGGEETQYFGPGTRLLVL.

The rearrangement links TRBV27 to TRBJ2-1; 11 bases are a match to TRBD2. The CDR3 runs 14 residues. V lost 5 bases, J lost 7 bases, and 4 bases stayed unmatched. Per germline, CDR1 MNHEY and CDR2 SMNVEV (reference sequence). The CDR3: CASSMGLAANEQFF. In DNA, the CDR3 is TGTGCCAGCAGTATGGGACTAGCGGCGAATGAGCAGTTCTTC.

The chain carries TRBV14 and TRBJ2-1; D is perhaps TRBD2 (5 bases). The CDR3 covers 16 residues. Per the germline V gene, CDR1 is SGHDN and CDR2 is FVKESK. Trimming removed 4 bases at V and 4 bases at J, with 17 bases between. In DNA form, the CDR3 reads TGTGCCAGCAGCCTTACTAGTCCAAGGGATTACAATGAGCAGTTCTTC. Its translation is CASSLTSPRDYNEQFF.

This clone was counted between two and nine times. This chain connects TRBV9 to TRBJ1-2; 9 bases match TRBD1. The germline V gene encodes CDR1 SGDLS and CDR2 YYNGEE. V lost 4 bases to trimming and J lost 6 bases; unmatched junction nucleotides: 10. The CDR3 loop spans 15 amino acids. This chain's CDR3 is CASSSSGGTGNGYTF. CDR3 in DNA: TGTGCCAGCAGCTCCAGCGGTGGGACAGGGAATGGCTACACCTTC.

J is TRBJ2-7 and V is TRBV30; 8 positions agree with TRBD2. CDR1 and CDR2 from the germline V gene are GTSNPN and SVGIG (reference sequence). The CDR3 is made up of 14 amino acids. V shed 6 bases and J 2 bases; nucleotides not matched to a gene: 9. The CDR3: CACISGRIPYEQYF. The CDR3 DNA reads TGTGCCTGCATCAGCGGGAGAATCCCCTACGAGCAGTACTTC. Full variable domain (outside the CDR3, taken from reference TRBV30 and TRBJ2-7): SQTIHQWPATLVQPVGSPLSLECTVEGTSNPNLYWYRQAAGRGLQLLFYSVGIGQISSEVPQNLSASRPQDRQFILSSKKLLLSDSGFYLCACISGRIPYEQYFGPGTRLTVT.